This T cell receptor (beta chain) comes out of a study of blood T cell repertoires in COVID-19. The method was immunoSEQ multiplex PCR; TCRdb's version includes in-frame clones alone and lacks a portion of them. The profile shows 400,000 to 500,000 clones, about 88% of them singletons. Cohorts were determined from participant-reported clinical history. People in the exposed group encountered a COVID-19 case within 2 weeks before entering the study. There are 13 residues in the CDR3. Germline CDR1 is MDHEN and CDR2 is SYDVKM. V lost 6 bases, J lost 7 bases, and 5 bases stayed unmatched. Sequenced input: PBMCs or T cells enriched from blood (not recorded which). This receptor was taken from a woman aged 18-30 years who had been exposed to COVID-19. This chain links TRBV28 with TRBJ1-2; TRBD1 agrees at 10 bases. CDR3 nucleotides: TGTGCCAGCAGCCTTGGACAGGGGGGTGGCTACACCTTC. This encodes CASSLGQGGGYTF.